This T cell receptor (beta chain) appears in the sequencing data of a study of T cells in tuberculosis. Findings and limits, study-wide: Low-affinity CD1B-GMM tetramer-binding T cells may have been missed.

This clone has a single count. This CDR3 is also generated by other DNA sequences in the sample. Sorting used thawed, overnight-rested PBMC stained with anti-CD3, a viability dye and GMM-loaded CD1B tetramer. The CD1B tetramers carried C32 glucose monomycolate purified from Rhodococcus equi. Trimming took 7 bases from V and 4 from J, leaving 17 bases between them. The CDR3 totals 15 residues. From germline, CDR1 is SEHNR and CDR2 FQNEAQ (reference sequence). Assay: immunoSEQ multiplex PCR; the TCRdb copy retains only in-frame clones and omits some. This sample has 55,000 to 70,000 clones, with around 81% found just once.

Sequencing was performed on CD1b-GMM tetramer-negative cells sorted from PBMCs. The sequence came from an adult woman with latent tuberculosis. J is TRBJ1-3 and V is TRBV7-9; perhaps TRBD1 as D (6 bases). The chain's CDR3 is CASTHGGLLGNTIYF. The CDR3, as DNA: TGTGCCAGCACCCACGGGGGGCTCTTGGGAAACACCATATATTTT. Full variable domain (missing parts from reference TRBV7-9 and TRBJ1-3): DTGVSQNPRHKITKRGQNVTFRCDPISEHNRLYWYRQTLGQGPEFLTYFQNEAQLEKSRLLSDRFSAERPKGSFSTLEIQRTEQGDSAMYLCASTHGGLLGNTIYFGEGSWLTVV.